Detailed here is one TCR beta chain. Its antigen remains unidentified. No much larger clonotype is one base removed from it; base qualities were not supplied. The CDR3 runs 13 residues from the cysteine to the phenylalanine. The sequence is cut down to CDR3 DNA, 39 bases in frame from base 1. V is reduced by 1 base and J by 7 bases, leaving a spacing of 8 bases between them. The germline V gene supplies CDR1 MNHNS and CDR2 SASEGT. The sample comes from a study of blood T cell repertoires in COVID-19 (dated by TCRdb to the early 2020s). About the investigation overall: Collaborator samples came from the United States, Italy and Spain and covered acute and convalescent phases of COVID-19. The prospective study material was composed of cDNA or gDNA derived from T cells, B-cell-depleted T cells, or PBMCs. Deeply sampled blood TCRbeta repertoires from subjects exposed to, actively infected with, or recovered from COVID-19 were included in the dataset. The repertoires were released in a freely available public database intended as a resource for research on the immune response to SARS-CoV-2. The samples were drawn from the first 160 participants of the ongoing ImmuneRACE study and from over 950 subjects provided by 6 global collaborators. The sample metadata nearly always contained a de-identified subject ID, COVID-19 status, age in years and sex. HLA class I and class II types, where available, came from metadata supplied by the sample provider rather than from assay-based typing.

TCRbeta CDR3 regions were amplified from genomic DNA using the immunoSEQ Assay, a bias-controlled multiplex PCR. On the authors' methods: Nucleated cell counts per sample were estimated from amplification of reference gene primers within the assay. To quantify the absolute abundance of each unique TCRbeta CDR3 rearrangement, sequence reads were collapsed and filtered. For each sample, productive Simpson clonality was calculated as the square root of Simpson's diversity index over productive rearrangements. The clones in this table, taken by TCRdb from immuneACCESS, are in-frame only. Not every clone is retained; where verified, under half of the shortfall comes from an unresolved V gene, and the cause of the rest is unknown. V and J calls and clone size come straight from that table; D and trimming were deduced from the DNA. A total of 160,000 or so clones appear in this sample, around nine tenths of them only once. 10% of the sample belongs to the ten largest clones.

At one collaborating source in Seattle, patients were enrolled during active infection and were followed longitudinally through the course of disease. The collaborating institutions used their own protocols to collect whole blood in K2EDTA tubes. For TCRbeta analysis, collaborators shipped samples as frozen whole blood, isolated PBMCs, or DNA extracted from either of those sample types. Overall study outcomes, separate from this receptor: How much clinical and demographic metadata was included differed by source and by participant, and the metadata was provided uncurated.

The chain uses TRBV6-1 and TRBJ2-1; the D gene is not confidently resolved. This clonotype was sampled from a woman between 65 and 79 years old with COVID-19, enrolled during active disease. Sequenced material: peripheral blood. The nucleotides read TGTGCCAGCAGTGAAGTATTACTGAATGAGCAGTTCTTC. Its product reads: CASSEVLLNEQFF.